This T cell receptor beta chain was found in a study of radiotherapy plus CTLA-4 blockade in lung cancer. The ends lost 2 bases at V and 10 bases at J; junction bases unmatched: 16. The CDR3 runs to 16 residues. Per germline, CDR1 WSHSY and CDR2 SAAADI. TCRdb's copy holds only in-frame clones and misses some; the assay was immunoSEQ multiplex PCR. The table has 50,000 or so clones, approximately 79% seen once. This specimen was peripheral blood, taken from a patient treated with radiotherapy plus ipilimumab. The chain joins TRBV10-2 to TRBJ2-7; 8 bases fit TRBD1. The source of this sequence is a human donor with non-small cell lung cancer who had stable disease on radiotherapy plus ipilimumab. CDR3 sequence reads: CASSEPRGQVTSPQYF. CDR3 DNA sequence: TGCGCCAGCAGTGAGCCGCGGGGACAGGTCACTTCCCCCCAGTACTTC.